This record concerns one TCR beta chain sequence. Its binding antigen is unknown. The input lacks base qualities; no much larger clone sits a single base away. This specimen comes from a study of shared clonotypes between healthy human individuals (TCRdb year 2020). With respect to the entire study: The cohort included three men and a couple of women between 18 and 49 years of age. Blood TCR repertoires of about 5 healthy adults were deeply sequenced to estimate repertoire size and the extent of clonotype sharing between individuals. To increase sequencing depth and limit assay-specific biases, TCR repertoire library preparation and sequencing were carried out by different laboratories using diverse techniques. Per donor, leukapheresis produced somewhere between about 0.8 and 9.5 billion PBMCs. What the authors observed across the whole study: The genetic and exposure-history diversity represented was limited by the small number of donors. Sampling was restricted to blood, and TCR repertoires in tissues likely differ from the TCR repertoires found in blood. Pairwise subsampling led to the expectation that sequencing depth would affect the degree of clonotype sharing among donors.

The donors were healthy, HIV-negative adults who had no recently reported acute infections or vaccinations. Only Caucasian adults living in Nashville, Tennessee, USA were represented among the donors. For unsorted samples, roughly 81 million PBMCs were counted and genomic DNA was extracted with the QIAamp DNA Blood Mini kit. After blood collection by leukapheresis, PBMCs were isolated using Ficoll-Histopaque density gradient centrifugation and then cryopreserved in the vapor phase of liquid nitrogen. TCR CDR3 regions were amplified from genomic DNA by multiplex PCR using the deep immunoSEQ assay. For each cell subset, the extracted genomic DNA was distributed evenly across all wells of several immunoSEQ 96-well plates, and each plate served as one replicate. For unsorted PBMC, 250 to 350 ng genomic DNA, equal to roughly 33,000 T cell genomes, was loaded into each replicate PCR. Ten immunoSEQ deep assay plates were used to sequence unsorted PBMC genomic DNA. Purified libraries were measured with a Qubit 3.0 fluorometer, size-checked on a Bioanalyzer 2100, and measured again with the KAPA Library Quantification kit. Every immunoSEQ 96-well plate was sequenced on a dedicated single-read 150-cycle Illumina NextSeq 550 flow cell. The paper's data handling went like this. Because the immunoSEQ output held only junctional sequences and lacked quality scores, the filtering could not match the filtering applied to full-length reads. To assign V/J genes and CDR3, sequences were annotated against IMGT germline references using PyIR, a Python wrapper for IgBLAST v1.9. Reads were removed for weak V/J assignments (E-value above 1e-6), missing CDR3, stop codons, out-of-frame junctions, or ambiguous translated residues. V3J clonotypes were defined as sequences sharing the same inferred V gene, J gene, and CDR3 amino acid sequence. Percentage overlap between repertoires was calculated by dividing the number of shared unique clonotypes by the size of the smaller repertoire. Repertoire richness was assessed with RTK rarefaction, the Chao1 estimator, and Recon v2.1 estimates of unobserved clonotypes. Here the immuneACCESS table is served through TCRdb, limited to in-frame sequences with V and J called. Missing clones are a known gap in these copies; in checked studies unresolved V genes cover under half, and the rest lacks a known reason. The DNA was the basis for D and trimming; V, J and clone size are from that table. The sample table shows hundreds of thousands of clones, and around 79% are seen once. 13% of the sample goes to the ten largest clones.

The CDR3 holds 14 amino acids from the cysteine to the phenylalanine. Left in the record is the CDR3 DNA by itself, 42 bases read in frame from the first base. CDR1 and CDR2 are drawn from the germline V gene: KGHSH, LQKENI. Here V drops 1 base and J drops 10 bases, and the junction holds 7 bases not matched to any gene. The TCR was taken from a woman aged 40 to 49 in good health. Some clones in this sample may be carry-over from other donors' samples. The sample was PBMCs. This chain joins TRBV18 to TRBJ1-1; 9 bases in the junction line up with TRBD1. The CDR3 is CASSPQWDRVLAFF. The DNA sequence reads TGTGCCAGCTCACCACAATGGGACAGGGTTTTAGCTTTCTTT. The entire variable domain, with the stretches around the CDR3 drawn from the reference TRBV18 and TRBJ1-1 proteins, is NAGVMQNPRHLVRRRGQEARLRCSPMKGHSHVYWYRQLPEEGLKFMVYLQKENIIDESGMPKERFSAEFPKEGPSILRIQQVVRGDSAAYFCASSPQWDRVLAFFGQGTRLTVV.